This T cell receptor beta chain emerged from a study of siplizumab effects on memory and regulatory T cells. Only in-frame clones appear in the TCRdb table, and some are missing; sequencing was by immunoSEQ multiplex PCR. The sample records 7,000 to 8,500 clones, approximately 70% being singletons. Material: effector memory CD8+ T cells sorted from blood. The subset denotes: unstimulated CD8+ effector memory T cells. These receptor sequences come from a human donor in good health.

V gene TRBV16 combines with J gene TRBJ1-4; D is possibly TRBD1 (6 bases). Germline lookup yields CDR1 KGHSY and CDR2 FQNENV. Trimming removed 1 base at V and 7 bases at J, with 16 bases between. The CDR3 sequence is 16 residues long. CDR3 coding DNA: TGTGCCAGCAGCCAATTGAAGCCAGGGGCGGGTGAAAAACTGTTTTTT. Translation gives CASSQLKPGAGEKLFF. The full variable domain, its missing parts supplied by reference TRBV16 and TRBJ1-4, is GEEVAQTPKHLVRGEGQKAKLYCAPIKGHSYVFWYQQVLKNEFKFLISFQNENVFDETGMPKERFSAKCLPNSPCSLEIQATKLEDSAVYFCASSQLKPGAGEKLFFGSGTQLSVL.